These 30 T cell receptor beta chains originate from one sample sequenced in a study of monozygotic twins with inflammatory bowel disease. From its re-call of the 5' RACE reads, TCRdb lists each CDR3 protein once, without DNA. The sample's table shows some 300,000 distinct CDR3 sequences. Material: blood. The receptors were sampled from a human donor with ulcerative colitis or Crohn's disease, or a healthy co-twin of an affected twin (not recorded which).

The chain links TRBV18 to TRBJ2-6; TCRdb selects TRBD2, and the lack of DNA leaves this call unchecked. The length of the CDR3 is 17 residues. From germline, CDR1 is KGHSH and CDR2 LQKENI. The CDR3 is CASSQTSGSSGANVLTF.

CDR3 protein: CASSKGPGRGTYEQYF. The chain combines TRBV21-1 with TRBJ2-7; with no DNA, the TCRdb D assignment of TRBD1 cannot be verified. TRBV21-1 is reported as a pseudogene. The CDR3 length is 16 residues.

This sequence joins TRBV10-2 and TRBJ2-2. CDR3 length equals 11 residues. Germline V gene data show CDR1 as WSHSY and CDR2 as SAAADI. The CDR3 reads CASSSGRELFF.

V usage is TRBV2 and J usage is TRBJ2-7. Germline values: CDR1 SNHLY, CDR2 FYNNEI. The CDR3 has 14 residues. This CDR3 reads CASMEDYGTYEQYF.

The V gene is TRBV4-3, the J gene TRBJ2-1; TCRdb calls TRBD1, which cannot be checked without DNA. Germline assignment: CDR1 LGHNA and CDR2 YSLEER. The CDR3 runs 16 residues. The CDR3 is CASSQRGRQNYNEQFF.

J is TRBJ2-4 and V is TRBV7-6; TCRdb outputs TRBD1, but without DNA this stays unchecked. CDR3 length: 12 amino acids. Per the germline V gene, CDR1 is SGHVS and CDR2 is FNYEAQ. CDR3 protein: CASSGQKNIQYF. Together with reference TRBV7-6 and TRBJ2-4, the CDR3 gives the full variable domain: GAGVSQSPRYKVTKRGQDVALRCDPISGHVSLYWYRQALGQGPEFLTYFNYEAQQDKSGLPNDRFSAERPEGSISTLTIQRTEQRDSAMYRCASSGQKNIQYFGAGTRLSVL.

The genes are TRBV12-3 or TRBV12-4 and TRBJ1-4. This CDR3 has 18 amino acids. The CDR3 is CASSLNLIVPSTNEKLFF.

The J gene is TRBJ2-1, the V gene TRBV12-3 or TRBV12-4; TCRdb proposes TRBD2, but this gene call is untestable without DNA. The CDR3 extends over 21 amino acids. CDR3 region: CASSFPISGGSVNQKLNEQFF.

The V gene is TRBV5-1, the J gene TRBJ2-1. There are 16 residues in the CDR3. Per germline, CDR1 SGHRS and CDR2 YFSETQ. CDR3 loop: CASSEDEVRSYNEQFF.

The V call is TRBV11-2, the J call TRBJ2-1; lacking DNA, the TRBD1 call made by TCRdb goes unchecked. The germline gives CDR1 SGHAT, CDR2 FQNNGV. This CDR3 has 17 residues. The CDR3 loop is CASSLGFEGPPYNEQFF. Full variable domain (rest looked up from reference TRBV11-2 and TRBJ2-1): EAGVAQSPRYKIIEKRQSVAFWCNPISGHATLYWYQQILGQGPKLLIQFQNNGVVDDSQLPKDRFSAERLKGVDSTLKIQPAKLEDSAVYLCASSLGFEGPPYNEQFFGPGTRLTVL.

V usage is TRBV29-1 and J usage is TRBJ2-2; TCRdb indicates TRBD1, and absent DNA this call remains unverified. The CDR3 loop spans 12 amino acids. Germline CDR1 reads SQVTM; CDR2 reads ANQGSEA. CDR3 protein: CSVGQGHGELFF.

V is TRBV7-2 and J is TRBJ1-5. The CDR3 totals 15 residues. Germline V lookup: CDR1 SGHTA, CDR2 FQGNSA. The CDR3: CASSLAGISNQPQHF.

The chain couples TRBV24-1 to TRBJ2-5; TCRdb's D gene call, TRBD1, goes unchecked for lack of DNA. Germline V gives CDR1 KGHDR, CDR2 SFDVKD. This CDR3 has 15 residues. CDR3 residues: CATSDFTGGRETQYF.

The CDR3 region is CASSQGAGARTDTQYF. The rearrangement uses TRBV4-3 and TRBJ2-3; the TRBD1 assignment by TCRdb is unverifiable without DNA. Germline loops: CDR1 LGHNA, CDR2 YSLEER. The CDR3 covers 16 residues.

The chain carries TRBV7-3 and TRBJ2-2; TCRdb gives TRBD1 as the D gene, but with no DNA this cannot be confirmed. Germline assignment: CDR1 SGHTA and CDR2 FQGTGA. The CDR3 consists of 15 residues. CDR3 amino acids: CASSSGGTLGGELFF.

CDR3 sequence: CSAVGRGGENSPLHF. The chain is built from TRBV20-1 and TRBJ1-6. CDR1 and CDR2 (germline): DFQATT, SNEGSKA (reference sequence). The CDR3 runs to 15 residues.

V and J are TRBV24-1 and TRBJ2-4; as DNA is missing, the TRBD1 call by TCRdb cannot be tested. The CDR3 runs to 15 residues. CDR1 and CDR2 from the germline V gene are KGHDR and SFDVKD. CDR3: CATSDRGDPKNIQYF.

The chain employs TRBV5-1 and TRBJ2-7; no DNA is available, so the TRBD2 call from TCRdb remains unchecked. The length of the CDR3 is 14 residues. Germline V gene data show CDR1 as SGHRS and CDR2 as YFSETQ. The CDR3 spells CASSLRADSWEQYF.

The chain couples TRBV30 to TRBJ2-3; TCRdb's D call of TRBD2 is untestable without DNA. This CDR3 has 15 amino acids. The germline gives CDR1 GTSNPN, CDR2 SVGIG (reference sequence). The CDR3 region is CAWSVGLADTDTQYF.

The V call is TRBV12-3 or TRBV12-4, the J call TRBJ1-3; the TCRdb D gene call, TRBD1, has no DNA to confirm it. The CDR3 has 14 amino acids. CDR3 in amino acids: CASSPQGTGNTIYF.

The chain joins TRBV28 to TRBJ2-4; TCRdb names TRBD1, which stays unverified in the absence of DNA. Looked up from germline, CDR1 is MDHEN and CDR2 is SYDVKM. This CDR3 region has 13 residues. CDR3 amino acids: CAIRRDRGDIQYF.

The chain joins TRBV7-2 to TRBJ2-1. The CDR3 length is 13 residues. Per the germline V gene, CDR1 is SGHTA and CDR2 is FQGNSA. CDR3 protein: CASSLNTYNEQFF.

This rearrangement joins TRBV9 to TRBJ2-2; the TRBD1 assignment by TCRdb is unverifiable without DNA. This CDR3 has 16 amino acids. CDR1 and CDR2 from the germline V gene are SGDLS and YYNGEE. CDR3 in amino acids: CASSVGGLTNTGELFF.

This sequence joins TRBV24-1 and TRBJ1-5; absent DNA, TCRdb's TRBD1 call cannot be checked. Looked up from germline, CDR1 is KGHDR and CDR2 is SFDVKD. This CDR3 spans 16 amino acids. CDR3 residues: CATSDSSGKGNQPQHF.

The gene calls are TRBV5-4 and TRBJ2-3; TCRdb's assignment of TRBD2 cannot be checked, as there is no DNA. Germline CDR1 reads SGHNT; CDR2 reads YYREEE (reference sequence). The CDR3 sequence is 16 residues long. The CDR3 is CAGQASGGGFEDTQYF.

V is TRBV29-1 and J is TRBJ2-2. The CDR3 length is 15 residues. CDR1 and CDR2 from the germline V gene are SQVTM and ANQGSEA. This CDR3 reads CSVERKGLYTGELFF.

This chain connects TRBV29-1 to TRBJ2-7; TCRdb reports TRBD2, a call that lacks DNA to check it against. The CDR3 runs to 12 residues. The germline V gene has CDR1 SQVTM and CDR2 ANQGSEA. Here the CDR3 reads CSVLGETYEQYF.

The chain recombines TRBV7-2 with TRBJ1-5; TCRdb returns TRBD1, unconfirmable since there is no DNA. CDR1 is SGHTA and CDR2 is FQGNSA in the germline V gene. CDR3 size: 16 residues. CDR3 sequence: CASSLGAPGSGQPQHF.

This chain connects TRBV5-4 to TRBJ1-6; absent DNA, TCRdb's TRBD1 call cannot be checked. Germline V gene data show CDR1 as SGHNT and CDR2 as YYREEE (reference sequence). There are 16 residues in the CDR3. CDR3: CASSNGDRGNNSPLHF.

The genes are TRBV12-3 or TRBV12-4 and TRBJ1-3; TCRdb picks TRBD1, but there is no DNA to check that call. The CDR3 length is 17 residues. The CDR3: CASTLYGVQGVGNTIYF.